The rows below give T cell receptor beta chains drawn from one sample of a study of blood T cell repertoires in COVID-19. Assay: immunoSEQ multiplex PCR; the TCRdb copy retains only in-frame clones and omits some. This table has 150,000 to 200,000 clones, over 80% appearing once. The sequenced sample consisted of PBMCs or T cells enriched from blood (not recorded which). Receptors originate from a woman aged 60-75 years who had recovered from COVID-19. CDR3s include the opening cysteine and the closing phenylalanine or tryptophan. D genes are given only for firm matches. A row's size may be missing; if present it is once, few, many or a size class.

>TRBD1|-|TRBJ1-5|TRBV19
CASNRGGNNQPQHF
TGTGCCAGTAACAGGGGGGGTAACAATCAGCCCCAGCATTTT
>TRBD1|-|TRBJ2-7|TRBV5-5
CASSEGQGWNEQYF
TGTGCCAGCAGCGAGGGACAGGGTTGGAACGAGCAGTACTTC
>TRBD1|-|TRBJ1-2|TRBV10-3
CAISQGADGYTF
TGTGCCATCAGTCAGGGGGCAGATGGCTACACCTTC
>TRBD1|few|TRBJ1-2|TRBV6-5
CASMRQGANGYTF
TGTGCCAGCATGCGACAGGGGGCGAATGGCTACACCTTC
>-|few|TRBJ2-7|TRBV5-1
CASSVKGGDLYEQYF
TGCGCCAGCAGCGTTAAAGGGGGTGATCTCTACGAGCAGTACTTC
>TRBD1|-|TRBJ1-4|TRBV5-1
CASSLGTGELEKLFF
TGCGCCAGCAGCTTGGGGACAGGGGAATTAGAAAAACTGTTTTTT
>TRBD1|few|TRBJ1-1|TRBV7-9
CASSPRGRTEAFF
TGTGCCAGCAGCCCCAGGGGGCGGACTGAAGCTTTCTTT
>-|few|TRBJ1-2|TRBV6-1
CASSDRHSANYGYTF
TGTGCCAGCAGTGACCGACATTCAGCTAACTATGGCTACACCTTC
>-|-|TRBJ1-4|TRBV29-1
CSGRGTRGEKLFF
TGCAGCGGGAGGGGAACTAGAGGTGAAAAACTGTTTTTT
>-|-|TRBJ2-1|TRBV3-1/TRBV3-2
CASSQPVSEQFF
TGTGCCAGCAGCCAACCCGTCTCTGAGCAGTTCTTC
>TRBD1|-|TRBJ1-1|TRBV5-1
CASSPTGLNTEAFF
TGCGCCAGCAGCCCGACAGGGTTGAACACTGAAGCTTTCTTT
>-|-|TRBJ1-6|TRBV4-2
CASSQDRQDMTPLHF
TGTGCCAGCAGCCAAGATCGCCAGGATATGACACCCCTCCACTTT
>-|-|TRBJ2-2|TRBV5-1
CASSLGYRVDTGELFF
TGCGCCAGCAGCTTGGGATACAGGGTGGACACCGGGGAGCTGTTTTTT
>TRBD2|-|TRBJ2-1|TRBV19
CASGGSSYNEQFF
TGTGCTAGCGGGGGGAGCTCCTACAATGAGCAGTTCTTC
>-|-|TRBJ2-5|TRBV5-1
CASRLGPRGETQYF
TGCGCCAGCAGACTAGGGCCGAGAGGGGAGACCCAGTACTTC
>-|-|TRBJ1-3|TRBV5-1
CASSPGYSGNTIYF
TGCGCCAGCAGCCCGGGGTACTCTGGAAACACCATATATTTT
>-|-|TRBJ2-7|TRBV5-4
CASSLGGGAFSYEQYF
TGTGCCAGCAGCTTGGGTGGGGGGGCCTTCTCCTACGAGCAGTACTTC
>TRBD1|-|TRBJ2-6|TRBV4-2
CASSQDRAVLGGANVLTF
TGTGCCAGCAGTCAGGACAGGGCGGTGCTTGGGGGGGCCAACGTCCTGACTTTC
>-|-|TRBJ1-2|TRBV7-9
CASSLSRDGYTF
TGTGCCAGCAGCTTAAGCAGGGATGGCTACACCTTC
>-|-|TRBJ2-2|TRBV28
CASSWGQLNTGELFF
TGTGCCAGCAGCTGGGGGCAGTTGAACACCGGGGAGCTGTTTTTT
>-|-|TRBJ2-7|TRBV28
CASSFGRPIEQYF
TGTGCCAGCAGTTTTGGCAGGCCTATCGAGCAGTACTTC
>TRBD1|-|TRBJ2-7|TRBV6-5
CASRPPGQGGEQYF
TGTGCCAGCAGACCCCCGGGACAGGGAGGCGAGCAGTACTTC
>-|-|TRBJ1-4|TRBV9
CASSVATGINEKLFF
TGTGCCAGCAGCGTAGCTACAGGGATTAATGAAAAACTGTTTTTT
>-|once|TRBJ2-1|TRBV27
CASSRYRVSGYNEQFF
TGTGCCAGCAGTCGCTACCGGGTCTCGGGGTACAATGAGCAGTTCTTC
>-|-|TRBJ1-6|TRBV4-1
CASSQGVAVSYNSPLHF
TGCGCCAGCAGCCAAGGTGTCGCGGTGTCCTATAATTCACCCCTCCACTTT
>TRBD2|few|TRBJ2-1|TRBV28
CASRGLAGDNEQFF
TGTGCCAGCAGAGGACTAGCGGGAGACAATGAGCAGTTCTTC
>TRBD1|-|TRBJ1-1|TRBV6-2/TRBV6-3
CASSSDRGRGGTEAFF
TGTGCCAGCAGTTCCGACAGGGGGCGCGGGGGCACTGAAGCTTTCTTT
>TRBD1|-|TRBJ1-6|TRBV11-2
CASSLEWDRGDSPLHF
TGTGCCAGCAGCTTAGAATGGGACAGGGGGGATTCACCCCTCCACTTT
>TRBD2|-|TRBJ2-3|TRBV19
CASSTGGNRDWRDTQYF
TGTGCCAGTAGTACGGGGGGGAATCGGGACTGGAGAGATACGCAGTATTTT
>-|few|TRBJ2-2|TRBV9
CASSGPGRNTGELFF
TGTGCCAGCAGCGGCCCCGGGAGGAACACCGGGGAGCTGTTTTTT
>TRBD1|-|TRBJ1-4|TRBV25-1
CASSVLGTGGGKLFF
TGTGCCAGCAGTGTCCTGGGGACAGGGGGTGGAAAACTGTTTTTT
>TRBD2|-|TRBJ2-7|TRBV30
CAWSVGLAGGFSYEQYF
TGTGCCTGGAGTGTAGGGCTAGCGGGGGGCTTTTCCTACGAGCAGTACTTC